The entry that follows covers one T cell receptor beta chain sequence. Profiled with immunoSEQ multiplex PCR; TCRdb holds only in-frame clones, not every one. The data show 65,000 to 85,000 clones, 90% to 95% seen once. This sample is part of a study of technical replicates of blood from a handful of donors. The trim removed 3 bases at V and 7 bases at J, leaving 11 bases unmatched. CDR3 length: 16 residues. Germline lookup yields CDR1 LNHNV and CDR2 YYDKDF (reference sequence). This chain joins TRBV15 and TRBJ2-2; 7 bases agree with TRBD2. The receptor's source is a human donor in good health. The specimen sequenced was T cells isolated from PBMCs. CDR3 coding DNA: TGTGCCACCAGCAGTTCTGCGGGAGCAAACCTCGGGGAGCTGTTTTTT. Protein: CATSSSAGANLGELFF.